The T cell receptor beta chain under discussion was sequenced for a study of beta chain features in type 1 diabetes. CDR1 and CDR2 (germline): SGHTS, YDEGEE. CDR3 length: 12 residues. The V and J ends lost 4 bases and 3 bases respectively, with 7 bases between them. All of the isolated RNA was reverse transcribed, so expressed TCRB transcripts were sequenced. Only in-frame clones appear in the TCRdb table, and some are missing; sequencing was by immunoSEQ multiplex PCR. Here the sample spans about 110,000 clones, about two fifths being singletons. This clone was counted only a few times. The chain joins TRBV5-8 to TRBJ1-1, with D unresolved. This receptor was identified in a woman under 30 in good health. The sequenced material came from stem cell memory CD4+ T cells from blood. The chain's CDR3 is CASSPVDTEAFF. The CDR3 nucleotides read TGTGCCAGCAGCCCAGTCGACACTGAAGCTTTCTTT.